Below, 2 T cell receptor beta chains from the same sample are listed, as sequenced in a study of blood T cell repertoires in COVID-19. The table came from immunoSEQ multiplex PCR; TCRdb's copy has only in-frame clones and leaves some out. The sample yields some 190,000 clones, almost 90% seen once. Material for sequencing was peripheral blood. The receptors stem from a man aged 18 to 30 with active or convalescent COVID-19.

The gene calls are TRBV7-9 and TRBJ1-1; D not certain. Per germline, CDR1 SEHNR and CDR2 FQNEAQ (reference sequence). V was cut by 4 bases and J by 11 bases, with 20 bases left in between. The CDR3 length is 14 residues. The CDR3 loop is CASSSNQASGFAFF. The CDR3 coding sequence is TGTGCCAGCAGCTCCAACCAGGCCTCAGGTTTCGCTTTCTTT.

The chain uses TRBV18 and TRBJ2-5; 8 bases map to TRBD2. The CDR3 consists of 16 residues. Looked up from germline, CDR1 is KGHSH and CDR2 is LQKENI. Losses at the gene ends were 3 bases for V and 4 bases for J; bases not matched to a gene: 10. The CDR3 reads CASSPSGRARGETQYF. DNA for the CDR3: TGTGCCAGCTCACCCTCCGGGAGGGCCAGAGGAGAGACCCAGTACTTC.